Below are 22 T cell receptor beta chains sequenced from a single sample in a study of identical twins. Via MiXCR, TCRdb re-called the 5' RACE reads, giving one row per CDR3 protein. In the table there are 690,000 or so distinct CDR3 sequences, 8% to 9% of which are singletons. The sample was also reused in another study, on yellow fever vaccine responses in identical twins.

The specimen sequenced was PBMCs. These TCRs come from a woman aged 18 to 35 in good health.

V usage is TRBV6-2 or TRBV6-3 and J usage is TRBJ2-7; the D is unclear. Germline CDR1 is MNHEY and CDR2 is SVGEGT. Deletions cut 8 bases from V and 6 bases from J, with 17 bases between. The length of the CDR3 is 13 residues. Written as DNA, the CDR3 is TGTGCCAGCGCATGGGGTCCAACCCCCGAGCAGTACTTC. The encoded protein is CASAWGPTPEQYF.

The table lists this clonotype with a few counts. The CDR3 loop is CASIHPGANVLTF. Written as DNA, the CDR3 is TGTGCCAGCATCCACCCTGGGGCCAACGTCCTGACTTTC. This chain uses TRBV12-3 or TRBV12-4 with TRBJ2-6; D gene ambiguous. The V end lost 7 bases, the J end lost 2 bases, and 6 bases lay between the germline ends. The CDR3 contains 13 residues.

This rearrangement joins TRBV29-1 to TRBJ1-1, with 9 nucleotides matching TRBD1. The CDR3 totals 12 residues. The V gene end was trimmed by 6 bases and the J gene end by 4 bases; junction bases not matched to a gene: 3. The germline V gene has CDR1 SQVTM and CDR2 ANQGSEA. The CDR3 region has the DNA TGCAGCGTGGACAGGGGCGGCACTGAAGCTTTCTTT. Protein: CSVDRGGTEAFF.

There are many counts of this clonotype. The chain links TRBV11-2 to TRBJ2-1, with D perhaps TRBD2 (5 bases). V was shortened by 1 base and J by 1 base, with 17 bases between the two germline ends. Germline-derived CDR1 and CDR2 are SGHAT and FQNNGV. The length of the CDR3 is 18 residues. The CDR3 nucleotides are TGTGCCAGCAGCTTAGTCCGCCTAGCACCTGGTTCCTACAATGAGCAGTTCTTC. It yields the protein CASSLVRLAPGSYNEQFF.

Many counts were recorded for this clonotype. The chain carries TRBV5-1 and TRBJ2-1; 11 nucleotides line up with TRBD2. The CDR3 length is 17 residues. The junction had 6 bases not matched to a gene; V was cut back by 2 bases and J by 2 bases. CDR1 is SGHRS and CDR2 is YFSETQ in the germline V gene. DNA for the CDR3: TGCGCCAGCAGCTTCGGGCTAGCGGGGGGAGCCTACAATGAGCAGTTCTTC. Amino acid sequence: CASSFGLAGGAYNEQFF.

The CDR3 loop reads CSAVLGGRGTGANVLTF. CDR3 coding DNA: TGCAGTGCCGTCTTGGGCGGGAGAGGGACTGGGGCCAACGTCCTGACTTTC. The chain has TRBV20-1 and TRBJ2-6; 7 nucleotides line up with TRBD2. The CDR3 has 17 amino acids. Unmatched junction bases numbered 13, after V lost 6 bases and J lost 2 bases. Germline CDR1 reads DFQATT; CDR2 reads SNEGSKA (reference sequence).

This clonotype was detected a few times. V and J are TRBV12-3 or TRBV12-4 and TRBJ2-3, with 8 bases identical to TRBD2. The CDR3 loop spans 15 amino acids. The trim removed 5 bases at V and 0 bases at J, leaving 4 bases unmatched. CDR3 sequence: CASSASGPSTDTQYF. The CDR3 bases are TGTGCCAGCAGTGCTAGCGGGCCTAGCACAGATACGCAGTATTTT.

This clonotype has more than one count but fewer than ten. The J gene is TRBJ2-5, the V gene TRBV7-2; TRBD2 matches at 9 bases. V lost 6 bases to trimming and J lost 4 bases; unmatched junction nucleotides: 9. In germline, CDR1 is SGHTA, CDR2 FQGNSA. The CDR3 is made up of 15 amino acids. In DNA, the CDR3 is TGTGCCAGCAGACTATCTAGCGGGGCGGGAGAGACCCAGTACTTC. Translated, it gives CASRLSSGAGETQYF.

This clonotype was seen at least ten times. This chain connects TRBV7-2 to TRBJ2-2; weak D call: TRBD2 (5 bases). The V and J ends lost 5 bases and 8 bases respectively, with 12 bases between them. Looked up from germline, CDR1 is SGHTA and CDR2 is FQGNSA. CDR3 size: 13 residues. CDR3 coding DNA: TGTGCCAGCAGCAAAGGACTTATTGGGGAGCTGTTTTTT. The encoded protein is CASSKGLIGELFF.

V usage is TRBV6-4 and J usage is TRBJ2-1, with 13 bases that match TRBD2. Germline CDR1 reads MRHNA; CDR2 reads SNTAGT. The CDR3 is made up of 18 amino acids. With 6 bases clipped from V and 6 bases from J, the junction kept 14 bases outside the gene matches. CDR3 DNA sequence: TGTGCCAGCAGGACTAGCGGGAGGTCTCTGACCCGACGCAATGAGCAGTTCTTC. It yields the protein CASRTSGRSLTRRNEQFF.

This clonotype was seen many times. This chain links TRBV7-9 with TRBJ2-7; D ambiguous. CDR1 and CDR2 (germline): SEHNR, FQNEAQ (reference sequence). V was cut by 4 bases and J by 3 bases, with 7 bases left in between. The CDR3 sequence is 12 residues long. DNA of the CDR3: TGTGCCAGCAGCTGGGAATTCTACGAGCAGTACTTC. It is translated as CASSWEFYEQYF.

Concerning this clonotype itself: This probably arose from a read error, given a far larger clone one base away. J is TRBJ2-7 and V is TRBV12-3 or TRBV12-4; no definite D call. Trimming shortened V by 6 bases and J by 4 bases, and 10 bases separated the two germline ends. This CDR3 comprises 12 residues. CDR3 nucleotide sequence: TGTGCCAGCAGCGAACAGTGGTACGAGCAGTACTTC. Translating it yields CASSEQWYEQYF.

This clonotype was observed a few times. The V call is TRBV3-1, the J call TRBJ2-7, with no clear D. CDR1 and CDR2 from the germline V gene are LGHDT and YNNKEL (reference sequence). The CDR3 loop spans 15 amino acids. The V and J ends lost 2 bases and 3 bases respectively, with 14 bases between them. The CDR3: CASSQHNGRSYEQYF. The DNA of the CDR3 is TGTGCCAGCAGCCAACACAACGGACGGAGCTACGAGCAGTACTTC.

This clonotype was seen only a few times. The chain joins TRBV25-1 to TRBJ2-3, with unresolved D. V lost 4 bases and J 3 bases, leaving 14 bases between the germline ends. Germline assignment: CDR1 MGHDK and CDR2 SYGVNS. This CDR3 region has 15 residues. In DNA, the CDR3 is TGTGCCAGCAGTGGATGGGAAGGGCCTACAGATACGCAGTATTTT. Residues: CASSGWEGPTDTQYF.

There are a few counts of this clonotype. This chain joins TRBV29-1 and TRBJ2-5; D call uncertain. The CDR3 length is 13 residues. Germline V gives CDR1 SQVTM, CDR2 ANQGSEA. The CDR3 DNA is TGCAGACCCCGGCCCCGAGGTCAAGAGACCCAGTACTTC. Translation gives CRPRPRGQETQYF. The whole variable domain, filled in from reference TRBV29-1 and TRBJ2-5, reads SAVISQKPSRDICQRGTSLTIQCQVDSQVTMMFWYRQQPGQSLTLIATANQGSEATYESGFVIDKFPISRPNLTFSTLTVSNMSPEDSSIYLCRPRPRGQETQYFGPGTRLLVL.

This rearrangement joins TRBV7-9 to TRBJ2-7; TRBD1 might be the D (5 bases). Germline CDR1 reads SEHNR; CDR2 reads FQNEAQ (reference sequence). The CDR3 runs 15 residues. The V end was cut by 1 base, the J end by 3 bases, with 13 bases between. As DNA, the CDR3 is TGTGCCAGCAGCTTAGAATCGGACACGTACTACGAGCAGTACTTC. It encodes CASSLESDTYYEQYF.

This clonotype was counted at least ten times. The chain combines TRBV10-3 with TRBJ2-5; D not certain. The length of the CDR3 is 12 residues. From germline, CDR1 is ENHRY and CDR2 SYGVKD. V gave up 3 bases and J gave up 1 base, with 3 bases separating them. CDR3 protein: CAISESQETQYF. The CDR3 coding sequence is TGTGCCATCAGTGAAAGCCAAGAGACCCAGTACTTC.

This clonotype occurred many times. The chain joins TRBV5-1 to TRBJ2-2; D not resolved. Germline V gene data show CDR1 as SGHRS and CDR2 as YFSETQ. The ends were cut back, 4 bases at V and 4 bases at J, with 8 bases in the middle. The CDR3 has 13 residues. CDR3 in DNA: TGCGCCAGCAGCCCTGAACCCACCGGGGAGCTGTTTTTT. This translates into CASSPEPTGELFF.

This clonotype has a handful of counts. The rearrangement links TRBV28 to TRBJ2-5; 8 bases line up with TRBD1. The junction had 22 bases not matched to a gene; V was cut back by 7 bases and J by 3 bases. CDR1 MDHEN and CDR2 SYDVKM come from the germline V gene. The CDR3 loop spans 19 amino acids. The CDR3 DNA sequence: TGTGCCAGCAAGGACAGGGAGCTCGTCCGGAGGGGGGATGAAGAGACCCAGTACTTC. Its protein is CASKDRELVRRGDEETQYF.

CDR3 loop: CASKGWRDGEQFF. The CDR3, as DNA: TGTGCCAGCAAGGGGTGGCGGGACGGTGAGCAGTTCTTC. The chain combines TRBV6-1 with TRBJ2-1; D is perhaps TRBD2 (6 bases). This CDR3 has 13 amino acids. The V and J ends lost 7 bases and 9 bases respectively, with 16 bases between them. Germline CDR1 and CDR2: MNHNS and SASEGT.

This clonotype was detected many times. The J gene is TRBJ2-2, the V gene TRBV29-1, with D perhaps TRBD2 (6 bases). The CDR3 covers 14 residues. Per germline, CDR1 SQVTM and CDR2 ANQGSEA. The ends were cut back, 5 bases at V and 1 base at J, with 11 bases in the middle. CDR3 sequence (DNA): TGCAGCGTTACTGGCGGGGTGAACACCGGGGAGCTGTTTTTT. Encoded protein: CSVTGGVNTGELFF.

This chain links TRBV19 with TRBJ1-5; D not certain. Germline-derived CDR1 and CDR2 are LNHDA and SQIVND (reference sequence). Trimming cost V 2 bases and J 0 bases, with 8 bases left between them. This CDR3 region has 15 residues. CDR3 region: CASSISGASNQPQHF. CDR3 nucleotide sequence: TGTGCCAGTAGTATAAGCGGAGCTAGCAATCAGCCCCAGCATTTT.